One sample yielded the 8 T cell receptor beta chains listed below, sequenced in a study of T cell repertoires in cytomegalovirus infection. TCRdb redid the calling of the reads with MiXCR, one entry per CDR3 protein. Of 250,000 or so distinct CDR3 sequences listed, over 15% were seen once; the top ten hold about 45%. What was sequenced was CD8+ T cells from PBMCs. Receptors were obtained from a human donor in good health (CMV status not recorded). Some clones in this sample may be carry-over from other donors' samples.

The CDR3 sequence is CASSLMGQGLFEKLFF. In DNA, the CDR3 is TGTGCCAGCAGCTTGATGGGACAGGGACTCTTTGAAAAACTGTTTTTT. J is TRBJ1-4 and V is TRBV5-5; 9 nucleotides match TRBD1. This CDR3 comprises 16 residues. In germline, CDR1 is SGHKS, CDR2 YYEKEE (reference sequence). J lost 7 bases, V lost 1 base, and 8 bases had no gene match.

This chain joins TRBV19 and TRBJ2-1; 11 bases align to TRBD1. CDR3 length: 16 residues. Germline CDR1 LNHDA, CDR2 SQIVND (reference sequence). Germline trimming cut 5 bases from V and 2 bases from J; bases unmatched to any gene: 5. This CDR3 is CASSSRTGGTYNEQFF. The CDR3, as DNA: TGTGCCAGTAGTTCCCGGACAGGGGGCACCTACAATGAGCAGTTCTTC.

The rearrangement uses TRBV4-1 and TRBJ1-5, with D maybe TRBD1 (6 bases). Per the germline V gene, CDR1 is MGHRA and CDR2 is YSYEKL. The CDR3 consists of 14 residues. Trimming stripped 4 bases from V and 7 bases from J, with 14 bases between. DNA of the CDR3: TGCGCCAGCAGCCCAGGGGCCCTTCCCCAGCCCCAGCATTTT. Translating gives CASSPGALPQPQHF.

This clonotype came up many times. Here the CDR3 DNA reads TGTGCCAGCAGCCCCGGACTGCCTCCTTTGGCCCTTCAAGAGACCCAGTACTTC. Translation: CASSPGLPPLALQETQYF. The rearrangement joins TRBV7-9 to TRBJ2-5; possible D gene TRBD2, 5 bases. CDR3 length: 18 residues. Looked up from germline, CDR1 is SEHNR and CDR2 is FQNEAQ (reference sequence). V gave up 5 bases and J gave up 2 bases, with 24 bases separating them.

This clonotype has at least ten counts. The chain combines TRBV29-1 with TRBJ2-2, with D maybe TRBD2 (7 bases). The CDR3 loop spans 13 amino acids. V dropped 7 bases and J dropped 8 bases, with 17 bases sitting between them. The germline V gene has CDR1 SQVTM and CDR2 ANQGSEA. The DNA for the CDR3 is TGCAGCGCCGTCGGCGGGGGCGGGGGGGAGCTGTTTTTT. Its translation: CSAVGGGGGELFF.

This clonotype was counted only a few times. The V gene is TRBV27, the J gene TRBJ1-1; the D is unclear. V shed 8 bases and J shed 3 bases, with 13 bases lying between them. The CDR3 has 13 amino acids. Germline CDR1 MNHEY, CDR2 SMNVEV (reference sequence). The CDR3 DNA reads TGTGCCAGCGGGCATTTCCGGGACACTGAAGCTTTCTTT. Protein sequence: CASGHFRDTEAFF.

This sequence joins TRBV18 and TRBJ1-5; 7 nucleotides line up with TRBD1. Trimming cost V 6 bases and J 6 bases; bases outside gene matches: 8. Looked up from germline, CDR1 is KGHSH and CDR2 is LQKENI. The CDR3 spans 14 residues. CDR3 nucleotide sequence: TGTGCCAGCTCTCCCGACAGGGCTCCTCAGCCCCAGCATTTT. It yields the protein CASSPDRAPQPQHF. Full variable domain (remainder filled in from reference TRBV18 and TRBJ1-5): NAGVMQNPRHLVRRRGQEARLRCSPMKGHSHVYWYRQLPEEGLKFMVYLQKENIIDESGMPKERFSAEFPKEGPSILRIQQVVRGDSAAYFCASSPDRAPQPQHFGDGTRLSIL.

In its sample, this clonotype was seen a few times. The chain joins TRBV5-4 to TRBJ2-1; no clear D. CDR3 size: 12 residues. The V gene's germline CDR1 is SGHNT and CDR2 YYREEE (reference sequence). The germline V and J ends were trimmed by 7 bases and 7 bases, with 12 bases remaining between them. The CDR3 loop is CASEKTGNEQFF. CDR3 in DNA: TGTGCCAGCGAGAAGACCGGTAATGAGCAGTTCTTC.